This T cell receptor beta chain originates from a study of blood T cell repertoires in COVID-19. Original data processing: Cell counts per sample came from amplifying reference gene primers. Produced via immunoSEQ multiplex PCR; TCRdb's table is partial and in-frame only. V and J calls plus clone size are reproduced from that table; the DNA served to infer D and trimming. The sample consists of roughly 250,000 clones, approximately 83% of them appearing once. With V trimmed by 7 bases and J by 3 bases, 9 bases remained unmatched. The CDR3 is 15 residues long. The germline gives CDR1 LNHDA, CDR2 SQIVND (reference sequence).

Sequencing input: peripheral blood. The clonotype originates from a person in their 70s with COVID-19, enrolled during active disease. V usage is TRBV19 and J usage is TRBJ1-5; 7 nucleotides agree with TRBD1. The CDR3 here is CASTPQGTDNQPQHF. CDR3 DNA sequence: TGTGCCAGTACCCCACAGGGGACCGACAATCAGCCCCAGCATTTT.